This T cell receptor (beta chain) was profiled in a study of cytomegalovirus exposure and HLA in healthy donors. The germline V gene encodes CDR1 GTSNPN and CDR2 SVGIG (reference sequence). Trimming took off 4 bases at V and 2 bases at J, with 9 bases between the two ends. The CDR3 sequence is 13 residues long. Primers: 60 Vbeta forward and 13 Jbeta reverse. Assay: immunoSEQ multiplex PCR; the TCRdb copy retains only in-frame clones and omits some. Counted here are 65,000 to 80,000 clones, 74% occurring once; the ten biggest clones make up about 8.6%. This TCR was recovered from a man in his forties in good health and CMV-seropositive. Sequencing was performed on PBMCs. The chain employs TRBV30 and TRBJ1-3, with D perhaps matching TRBD1 (5 bases). In DNA form, the CDR3 reads TGTGCCTGGACACCAGGGACTGGAAACACCATATATTTT. Residues: CAWTPGTGNTIYF.